This T cell receptor beta chain was obtained from a study of cytomegalovirus exposure and HLA in healthy donors. About the study: From 190 million or so T cells, an earlier analysis saw 117 million unique TCR beta sequences.

It was with 60 Vbeta and 13 Jbeta primers that the PCR ran. Method: immunoSEQ multiplex PCR; TCRdb's copy keeps in-frame clones and lacks some. There are approximately 150,000 clones in the sample; 76% occur only once, and approximately 2% lies in the top ten. Per the germline V gene, CDR1 is SGHRS and CDR2 is YFSETQ. V gave up 6 bases and J gave up 5 bases; unmatched junction bases: 12. The length of the CDR3 is 15 residues. The J gene is TRBJ2-5, the V gene TRBV5-1; TRBD2 aligns across 8 bases. Sequencing was done on a sample of PBMCs. The sequence derives from a woman aged 40 to 50 in good health and CMV-seronegative. The CDR3 reads CASTPLTGGGETQYF. Here the CDR3 DNA reads TGCGCCAGCACCCCTTTGACGGGAGGGGGTGAGACCCAGTACTTC. Together with reference TRBV5-1 and TRBJ2-5, the CDR3 gives the full variable domain: KAGVTQTPRYLIKTRGQQVTLSCSPISGHRSVSWYQQTPGQGLQFLFEYFSETQRNKGNFPGRFSGRQFSNSRSEMNVSTLELGDSALYLCASTPLTGGGETQYFGPGTRLLVL.